Here is one T cell receptor beta chain with its context. Its antigen is undetermined. These data come from a study of chemoradiotherapy in HPV16-positive cancers. Study context: A couple of HPV16-positive patients' cells yielded candidate HPV-specific clones and common motifs. Study-wide findings and caveats: During treatment, candidate HPV-specific clones and E7-related motifs expanded in tumor. For HPV16-positive patients, expanding HPV-responsive T cells associated with longer recurrence-free survival. Functional assays defining HPV-specific T cells used only a couple of HPV16-positive patients.

J was trimmed by 9 bases and V by 3 bases; bases with no gene match: 7. The CDR3 runs to 14 residues. Looked up from germline, CDR1 is MGHRA and CDR2 is YSYEKL. Profiling relied on immunoSEQ multiplex PCR, and the TCRdb table lists in-frame clones only, not all of them. The sample has 7,500 to 8,000 clones, more than 75% seen once; the top ten hold about 1.9%. Sample acquisition took place from a patient who underwent chemoradiotherapy. This clonotype was sampled from a human donor with HPV-associated anogenital cancer. This chain uses TRBV4-1 with TRBJ2-1; TRBD2 agrees at 8 bases. The CDR3 region is CASSQGSGRSEQFF. The CDR3 DNA reads TGCGCCAGCAGCCAGGGGAGCGGGAGAAGTGAGCAGTTCTTC.